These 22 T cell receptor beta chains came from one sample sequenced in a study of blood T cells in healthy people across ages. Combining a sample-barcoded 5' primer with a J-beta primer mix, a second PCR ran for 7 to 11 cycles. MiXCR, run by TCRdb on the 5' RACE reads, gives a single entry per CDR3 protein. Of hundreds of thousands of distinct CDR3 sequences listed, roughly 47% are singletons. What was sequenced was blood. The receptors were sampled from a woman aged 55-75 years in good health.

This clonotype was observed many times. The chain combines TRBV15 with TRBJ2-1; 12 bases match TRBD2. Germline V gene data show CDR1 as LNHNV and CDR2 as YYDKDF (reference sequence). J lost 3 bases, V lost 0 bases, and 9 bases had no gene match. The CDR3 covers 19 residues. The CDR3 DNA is TGTGCCACCAGCAGAGATGTGGCTAGCGGGGGGGCTGTCTACAATGAGCAGTTCTTC. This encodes CATSRDVASGGAVYNEQFF. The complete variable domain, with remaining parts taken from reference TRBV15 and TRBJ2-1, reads DAMVIQNPRYQVTQFGKPVTLSCSQTLNHNVMYWYQQKSSQAPKLLFHYYDKDFNNEADTPDNFQSRRPNTSFCFLDIRSPGLGDTAMYLCATSRDVASGGAVYNEQFFGPGTRLTVL.

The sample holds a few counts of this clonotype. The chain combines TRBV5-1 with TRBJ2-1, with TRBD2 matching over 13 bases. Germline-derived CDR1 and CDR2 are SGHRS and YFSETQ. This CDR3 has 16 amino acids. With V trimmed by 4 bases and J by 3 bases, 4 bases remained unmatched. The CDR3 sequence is CASSQGLAGVYNEQFF. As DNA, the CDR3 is TGCGCCAGCAGCCAAGGACTAGCGGGAGTCTACAATGAGCAGTTCTTC.

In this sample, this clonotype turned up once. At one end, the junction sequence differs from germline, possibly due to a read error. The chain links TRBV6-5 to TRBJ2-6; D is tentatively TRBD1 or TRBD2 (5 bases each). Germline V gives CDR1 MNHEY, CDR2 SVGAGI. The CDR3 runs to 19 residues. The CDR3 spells CASSSSGGTSDSGANILTF. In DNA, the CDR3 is TGTGCCAGCAGCTCCTCAGGAGGCACCTCTGACTCTGGGGCCAACATCCTGACTTTC.

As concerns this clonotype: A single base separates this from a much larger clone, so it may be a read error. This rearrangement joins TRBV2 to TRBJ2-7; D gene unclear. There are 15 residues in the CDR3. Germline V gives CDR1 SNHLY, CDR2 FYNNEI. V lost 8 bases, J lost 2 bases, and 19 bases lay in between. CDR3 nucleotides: TGTGCCAGCGGTGCGGACGGCGAACAAACCTACGAGCAGTACTTC. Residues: CASGADGEQTYEQYF.

The CDR3 reads CSARGKRGTSGTYYNEQFF. CDR3 DNA: TGCAGTGCTAGAGGTAAGAGGGGAACTAGCGGGACCTATTACAATGAGCAGTTCTTC. The chain is built from TRBV20-1 and TRBJ2-1, with 10 bases that match TRBD2. This CDR3 has 19 amino acids. With V trimmed by 1 base and J by 4 bases, 16 bases remained unmatched. Germline values: CDR1 DFQATT, CDR2 SNEGSKA (reference sequence).

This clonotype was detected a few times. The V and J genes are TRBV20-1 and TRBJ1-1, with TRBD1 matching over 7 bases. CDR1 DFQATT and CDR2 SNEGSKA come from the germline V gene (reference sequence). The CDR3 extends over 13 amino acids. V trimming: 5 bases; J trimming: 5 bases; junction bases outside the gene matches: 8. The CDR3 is CSAADRVGTEAFF. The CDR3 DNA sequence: TGCAGTGCTGCCGACAGGGTAGGAACTGAAGCTTTCTTT.

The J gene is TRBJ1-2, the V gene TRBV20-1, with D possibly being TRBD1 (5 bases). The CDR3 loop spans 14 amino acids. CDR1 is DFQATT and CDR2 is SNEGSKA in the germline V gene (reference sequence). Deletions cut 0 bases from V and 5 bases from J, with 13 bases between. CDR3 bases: TGCAGTGCTAGAGATATCGGGCAGGGTTATGGCTACACCTTC. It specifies CSARDIGQGYGYTF.

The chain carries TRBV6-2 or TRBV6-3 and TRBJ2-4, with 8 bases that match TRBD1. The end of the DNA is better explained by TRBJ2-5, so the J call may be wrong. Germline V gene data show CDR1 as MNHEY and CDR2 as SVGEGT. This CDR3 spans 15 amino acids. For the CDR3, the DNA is TGTGCCAGCAGACTCGACAGGGGAGTCCAAGAGACCCAGTACTTC. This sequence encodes CASRLDRGVQETQYF.

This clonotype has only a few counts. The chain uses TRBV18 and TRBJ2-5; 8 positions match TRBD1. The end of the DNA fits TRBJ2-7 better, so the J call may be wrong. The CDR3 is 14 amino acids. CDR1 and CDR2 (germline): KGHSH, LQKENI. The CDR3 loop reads CASSPDRDFYEQYF. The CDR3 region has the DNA TGTGCCAGCTCACCGGACAGGGATTTCTACGAGCAGTACTTC.

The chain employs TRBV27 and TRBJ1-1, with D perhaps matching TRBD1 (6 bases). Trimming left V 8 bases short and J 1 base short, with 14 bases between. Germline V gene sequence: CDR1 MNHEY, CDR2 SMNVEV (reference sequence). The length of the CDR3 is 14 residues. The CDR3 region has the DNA TGTGCCAGCTCCTGGGGGCAGAGGAACACTGAAGCTTTCTTT. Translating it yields CASSWGQRNTEAFF.

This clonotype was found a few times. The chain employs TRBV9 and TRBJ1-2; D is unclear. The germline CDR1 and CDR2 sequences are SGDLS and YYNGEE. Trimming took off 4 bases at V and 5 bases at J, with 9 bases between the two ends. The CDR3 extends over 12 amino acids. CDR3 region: CASSPLRYGYTF. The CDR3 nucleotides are TGTGCCAGCAGCCCACTGCGGTATGGCTACACCTTC.

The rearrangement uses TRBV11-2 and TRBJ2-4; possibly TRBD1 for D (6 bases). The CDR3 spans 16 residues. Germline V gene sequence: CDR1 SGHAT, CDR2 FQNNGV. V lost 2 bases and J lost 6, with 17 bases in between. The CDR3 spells CASSLSAGATGNIQYF. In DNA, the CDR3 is TGTGCCAGCAGCTTATCGGCAGGGGCCACAGGAAACATTCAGTACTTC.

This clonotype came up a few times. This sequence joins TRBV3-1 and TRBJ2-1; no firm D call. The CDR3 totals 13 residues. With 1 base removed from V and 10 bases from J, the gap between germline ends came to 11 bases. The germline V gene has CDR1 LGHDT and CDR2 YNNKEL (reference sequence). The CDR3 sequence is CASSQGTPLEQFF. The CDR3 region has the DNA TGTGCCAGCAGCCAAGGAACCCCGCTAGAGCAGTTCTTC.

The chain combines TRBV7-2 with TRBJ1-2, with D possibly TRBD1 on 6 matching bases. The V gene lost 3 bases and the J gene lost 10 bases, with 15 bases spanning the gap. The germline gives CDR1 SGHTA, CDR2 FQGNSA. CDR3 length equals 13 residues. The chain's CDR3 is CASSLTLAGDYTF. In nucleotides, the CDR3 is TGTGCCAGCAGCTTGACATTGGCAGGGGACTACACCTTC.

This CDR3 is CASSQLRADTQYF. CDR3 nucleotides: TGTGCCAGCAGCCAACTGCGAGCAGATACGCAGTATTTT. This chain joins TRBV14 and TRBJ2-3; D uncertain. The ends were cut back, 2 bases at V and 4 bases at J, with 7 bases in the middle. The CDR3 consists of 13 residues. Germline V gene sequence: CDR1 SGHDN, CDR2 FVKESK.

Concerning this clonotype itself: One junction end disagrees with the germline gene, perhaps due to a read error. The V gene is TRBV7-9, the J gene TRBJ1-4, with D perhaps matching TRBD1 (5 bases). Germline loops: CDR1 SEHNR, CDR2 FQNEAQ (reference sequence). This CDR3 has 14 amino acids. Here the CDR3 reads CTSMRGDSNEKLFF. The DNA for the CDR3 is TGTACCAGCATGAGGGGAGATTCTAATGAAAAACTGTTTTTT.

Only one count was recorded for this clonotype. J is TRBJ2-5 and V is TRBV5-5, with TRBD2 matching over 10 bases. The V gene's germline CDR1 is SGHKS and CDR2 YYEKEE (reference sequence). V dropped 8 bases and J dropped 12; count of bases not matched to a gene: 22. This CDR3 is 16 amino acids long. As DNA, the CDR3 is TGTGCCAGGAGCCAGGGACTAGCGTTGAGCTCCTACGAGGAGTACTTC. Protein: CARSQGLALSSYEEYF.

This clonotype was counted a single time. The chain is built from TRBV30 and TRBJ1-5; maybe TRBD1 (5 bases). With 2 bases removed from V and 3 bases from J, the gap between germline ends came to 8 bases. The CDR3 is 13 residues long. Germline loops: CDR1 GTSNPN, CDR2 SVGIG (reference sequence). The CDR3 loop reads CAWSRGNNQPQHF. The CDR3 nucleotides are TGTGCCTGGAGTCGGGGGAACAATCAGCCCCAGCATTTT.

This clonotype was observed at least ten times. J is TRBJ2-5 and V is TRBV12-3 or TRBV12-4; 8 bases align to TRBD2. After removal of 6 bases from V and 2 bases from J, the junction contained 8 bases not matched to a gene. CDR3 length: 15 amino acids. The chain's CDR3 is CASSLQTSGQETQYF. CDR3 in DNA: TGTGCCAGCAGCCTCCAAACTAGCGGTCAAGAGACCCAGTACTTC.

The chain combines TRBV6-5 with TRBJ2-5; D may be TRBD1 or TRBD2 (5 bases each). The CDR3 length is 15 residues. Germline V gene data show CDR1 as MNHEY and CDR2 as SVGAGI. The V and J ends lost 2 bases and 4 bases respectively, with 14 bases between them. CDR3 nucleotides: TGTGCCAGCAGTTACAACTGGGGCGGGCGAGAGACCCAGTACTTC. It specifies CASSYNWGGRETQYF.

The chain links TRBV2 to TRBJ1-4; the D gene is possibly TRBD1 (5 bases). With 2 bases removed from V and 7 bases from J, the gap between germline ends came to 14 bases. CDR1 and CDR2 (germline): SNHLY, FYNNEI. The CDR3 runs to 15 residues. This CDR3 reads CASSELPGLSEKLFF. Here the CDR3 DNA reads TGTGCCAGCAGTGAACTACCGGGACTGAGTGAAAAACTGTTTTTT.

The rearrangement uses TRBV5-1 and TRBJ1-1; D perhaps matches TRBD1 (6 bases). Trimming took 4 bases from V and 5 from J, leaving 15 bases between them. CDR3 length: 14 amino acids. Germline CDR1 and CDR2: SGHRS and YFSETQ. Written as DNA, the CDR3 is TGCGCCAGCAGCACAGGGACCCTCGGTACTGAAGCTTTCTTT. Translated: CASSTGTLGTEAFF.